One and the same sample provided the 27 T cell receptor beta chains below, sequenced in a study of T cells in Graves' hyperthyroidism and ophthalmopathy. What was amplified from RNA transcripts were TCR beta CDR3 regions. Using the HTBI primer set, a first-round RT-PCR was run on the TCR CDR3. TCRdb re-called the multiplex PCR reads with MiXCR, one entry per CDR3 protein. The data hold fewer than 500,000 distinct CDR3 sequences, with roughly 12% observed a single time. The sample comprised blood. The source of these receptors is a man in his thirties or forties with Graves' hyperthyroidism that later progressed to Graves' ophthalmopathy.

This clonotype was detected ten times or more. The V and J genes are TRBV20-1 and TRBJ1-1; 8 positions agree with TRBD1. The CDR3 runs 15 residues. The germline gives CDR1 DFQATT, CDR2 SNEGSKA (reference sequence). Germline trimming cut 4 bases from V and 6 bases from J; bases unmatched to any gene: 13. For the CDR3, the DNA is TGCAGTGCTAACAGACCGGGACAGGTGTCATCTGAAGCTTTCTTT. Translation gives CSANRPGQVSSEAFF.

Ten or more counts support this clonotype. The V gene is TRBV11-2, the J gene TRBJ2-1; D gene ambiguous. Per the germline V gene, CDR1 is SGHAT and CDR2 is FQNNGV. V lost 3 bases to trimming and J lost 7 bases, with 4 bases between them. CDR3 size: 11 residues. CDR3 residues: CASSFMNEQFF. The CDR3 DNA reads as TGTGCCAGCAGCTTCATGAATGAGCAGTTCTTC.

V usage is TRBV7-2 and J usage is TRBJ2-3, with D perhaps matching TRBD1 or TRBD2 (6 bases each). CDR3 length: 15 residues. V was pared by 0 bases and J by 2 bases, with 9 bases between. The germline V gene encodes CDR1 SGHTA and CDR2 FQGNSA. CDR3 protein: CASSLAGGATDTQYF. The CDR3, as DNA: TGTGCCAGCAGCTTAGCGGGGGGCGCCACAGATACGCAGTATTTT.

This clonotype was observed a handful of times. The V call is TRBV18, the J call TRBJ2-7; D perhaps matches TRBD2 (6 bases). This CDR3 contains 14 residues. V lost 0 bases and J 6 bases, leaving 12 bases between the germline ends. CDR1 is KGHSH and CDR2 is LQKENI in the germline V gene. The CDR3 region is CASSPPLGGSEQYF. The CDR3 DNA reads as TGTGCCAGCTCACCACCCCTGGGGGGTAGCGAGCAGTACTTC.

The sample holds many counts of this clonotype. The rearrangement links TRBV6-2 or TRBV6-3 to TRBJ2-7, with D possibly being TRBD2 (5 bases). From germline, CDR1 is MNHEY and CDR2 SVGEGT. This CDR3 has 15 amino acids. Between the trimmed V and J ends, which lost 0 bases and 2 bases, there was a span of 11 bases. The CDR3 loop is CASSYSKLGTYEQYF. CDR3 nucleotide sequence: TGTGCCAGCAGTTACTCGAAACTAGGGACCTACGAGCAGTACTTC.

This clonotype was observed a handful of times. This chain links TRBV5-1 with TRBJ2-1, with TRBD2 identical over 15 bases. CDR1 SGHRS and CDR2 YFSETQ come from the germline V gene. Trimming removed 4 bases from V and 14 bases from J; junction bases left unmatched: 7. The CDR3 contains 14 residues. CDR3 residues: CASSPGLAGGQEFF. CDR3 nucleotides: TGCGCCAGCAGCCCGGGACTAGCGGGGGGCCAAGAGTTCTTC.

This clonotype has ten or more counts. The CDR3 coding sequence is TGTGCCAGCAGTTATCAGTTGAACACTGAAGCTTTCTTT. This gives the protein CASSYQLNTEAFF. The chain couples TRBV6-1 to TRBJ1-1; no clear D. CDR1 is MNHNS, CDR2 SASEGT, per germline. Trimming shortened V by 5 bases and J by 0 bases, and 7 bases separated the two germline ends. The CDR3 extends over 13 amino acids.

This clonotype was observed many times. V gene TRBV5-1 combines with J gene TRBJ1-1; 11 nucleotides line up with TRBD1. CDR3 length: 17 amino acids. In germline, CDR1 is SGHRS, CDR2 YFSETQ. The V gene end was trimmed by 1 base and the J gene end by 1 base; junction bases not matched to a gene: 6. CDR3 sequence (DNA): TGCGCCAGCAGCTTGTGGGGACAGGGGGACACGAACACTGAAGCTTTCTTT. It codes for CASSLWGQGDTNTEAFF.

This clonotype appeared many times. This rearrangement joins TRBV7-3 to TRBJ2-3, with TRBD2 as a possible D gene (7 bases). V lost 4 bases and J 6 bases, leaving 14 bases between the germline ends. From germline, CDR1 is SGHTA and CDR2 FQGTGA. The CDR3 extends over 14 amino acids. CDR3: CASSYRGAIDTQYF. In DNA, the CDR3 is TGTGCCAGCAGCTATCGGGGGGCGATTGATACGCAGTATTTT.

This chain connects TRBV7-3 to TRBJ2-6; D is undetermined. Trimming took 4 bases from V and 0 from J, leaving 10 bases between them. The CDR3 spans 16 residues. Per germline, CDR1 SGHTA and CDR2 FQGTGA. The CDR3 sequence: CASSSIIPSGANVLTF. For the CDR3, the DNA is TGTGCCAGCAGCTCTATTATTCCCTCTGGGGCCAACGTCCTGACTTTC.

The genes are TRBV7-8 and TRBJ1-2; 8 bases fit TRBD1. V lost 5 bases, J lost 7 bases, and 6 bases stayed unmatched. The CDR3 is made up of 13 amino acids. Germline V lookup: CDR1 SGHVS, CDR2 FQNEAQ. The CDR3 region is CASSVDRVSGYTF. The CDR3 coding sequence is TGTGCCAGCAGCGTGGACAGGGTGTCTGGCTACACCTTC. Complete variable domain (other parts from reference TRBV7-8 and TRBJ1-2): GAGVSQSPRYKVAKRGQDVALRCDPISGHVSLFWYQQALGQGPEFLTYFQNEAQLDKSGLPSDRFFAERPEGSVSTLKIQRTQQEDSAVYLCASSVDRVSGYTFGSGTRLTVV.

Regarding this clonotype: This may stem from a read error, because a much larger clone lies one nucleotide away. The chain joins TRBV5-1 to TRBJ1-1, with 10 bases matching TRBD1. The CDR3 is 16 amino acids. Germline values: CDR1 SGHRS, CDR2 YFSETQ. Losses at the gene ends were 4 bases for V and 4 bases for J; bases not matched to a gene: 10. The CDR3 region is CASSGMTGGRITEAFF. CDR3 in DNA: TGCGCCAGCAGCGGCATGACAGGGGGCAGGATCACTGAAGCTTTCTTT.

This clonotype was counted a few times. The chain combines TRBV7-9 with TRBJ2-1, with 8 bases identical to TRBD1. The V gene's germline CDR1 is SEHNR and CDR2 FQNEAQ (reference sequence). The ends lost 5 bases at V and 1 base at J; junction bases unmatched: 7. This CDR3 has 16 residues. CDR3 in amino acids: CASSPRQGPSYNEQFF. The CDR3 region has the DNA TGTGCCAGCAGCCCACGACAGGGGCCTTCCTACAATGAGCAGTTCTTC.

This clonotype was seen a handful of times. One end of the junction does not line up with germline, which may come from a read error. The V call is TRBV10-3, the J call TRBJ1-5; D is unclear. Germline-derived CDR1 and CDR2 are ENHRY and SYGVKD. This CDR3 is built from 13 residues. The CDR3 protein is CATSGVGDQPQHF. CDR3 bases: TGTGCCACCAGTGGTGTGGGTGATCAGCCCCAGCATTTT.

This clonotype came up many times. The V call is TRBV25-1, the J call TRBJ2-1; 8 positions agree with TRBD2. The CDR3 contains 14 residues. CDR1 and CDR2 from the germline V gene are MGHDK and SYGVNS. With 3 bases clipped from V and 3 bases from J, the junction kept 1 base outside the gene matches. The CDR3 sequence: CASSDGGDYNEQFF. The CDR3 nucleotides read TGTGCCAGCAGTGACGGGGGGGACTACAATGAGCAGTTCTTC. Complete variable domain (other parts from reference TRBV25-1 and TRBJ2-1): EADIYQTPRYLVIGTGKKITLECSQTMGHDKMYWYQQDPGMELHLIHYSYGVNSTEKGDLSSESTVSRIRTEHFPLTLESARPSHTSQYLCASSDGGDYNEQFFGPGTRLTVL.

There are many counts of this clonotype. The chain uses TRBV18 and TRBJ1-5; D is uncertain. CDR3 size: 15 residues. Deletions cut 3 bases from V and 2 bases from J, with 11 bases between. CDR1 is KGHSH and CDR2 is LQKENI in the germline V gene. The CDR3 sequence: CASSPVNGGNQPQHF. Written as DNA, the CDR3 is TGTGCCAGCTCACCTGTGAACGGGGGCAATCAGCCCCAGCATTTT.

J is TRBJ1-2 and V is TRBV12-3 or TRBV12-4, with a tentative D call TRBD1 (6 bases). V gave up 7 bases and J gave up 8 bases, with 14 bases separating them. This CDR3 is 12 amino acids long. CDR3 in amino acids: CASIGGGRGYTF. The CDR3 nucleotides are TGTGCCAGCATAGGGGGAGGTAGGGGCTACACCTTC.

This clonotype has at least ten counts. The chain has TRBV7-9 and TRBJ2-7, with 8 bases that match TRBD1. The CDR3 spans 15 residues. Germline CDR1 reads SEHNR; CDR2 reads FQNEAQ (reference sequence). Trimming took 4 bases from V and 7 from J; bases not matched to a gene: 12. The CDR3 DNA follows: TGTGCCAGCAGCTCCAATGCTGGGACAGGAAAGGAGCAGTACTTC. Translating gives CASSSNAGTGKEQYF.

This clonotype was picked up many times. This chain links TRBV28 with TRBJ1-1; D perhaps matches TRBD1 (5 bases). Germline V gives CDR1 MDHEN, CDR2 SYDVKM. This CDR3 comprises 15 residues. Trimming pared 2 bases from V and 2 bases from J, leaving 12 bases between. The CDR3 DNA reads as TGTGCCAGCAGTTTAAGGACACTTATTAACACTGAAGCTTTCTTT. It yields the protein CASSLRTLINTEAFF.

Regarding this clonotype: A much larger clone is a single base away; this may be a read error. The chain recombines TRBV7-2 with TRBJ2-5; weak D call: TRBD2 (6 bases). Deletions cut 2 bases from V and 5 bases from J, with 12 bases between. The CDR3 has 14 amino acids. Looked up from germline, CDR1 is SGHTA and CDR2 is FQGNSA. The CDR3 protein is CASSLRMEGETQYF. In nucleotides, the CDR3 is TGTGCCAGCAGCTTAAGGATGGAGGGGGAGACCCAGTACTTC.

This chain joins TRBV7-9 and TRBJ1-2, with TRBD1 identical over 7 bases. The CDR3 contains 17 residues. Per the germline V gene, CDR1 is SEHNR and CDR2 is FQNEAQ (reference sequence). Trimming took 6 bases from V and 7 from J; bases not matched to a gene: 20. In DNA form, the CDR3 reads TGTGCCAGCAGAAATACTTCAGGACAGGCCCTCGCCCTTGGCTACACCTTC. Translation gives CASRNTSGQALALGYTF.

This clonotype showed up just a few times. The V call is TRBV30, the J call TRBJ1-1; the D is unclear. With 3 bases removed from V and 2 bases from J, the gap between germline ends came to 7 bases. Germline assignment: CDR1 GTSNPN and CDR2 SVGIG (reference sequence). This CDR3 is built from 12 residues. In DNA, the CDR3 is TGTGCCTGGAGGTGGGGAAACACTGAAGCTTTCTTT. It codes for CAWRWGNTEAFF.

The chain joins TRBV6-2 or TRBV6-3 to TRBJ2-7; no reliable D call. Trimming took 5 bases from V and 6 from J, leaving 11 bases between them. The CDR3 loop spans 12 amino acids. Germline CDR1 is MNHEY and CDR2 is SVGEGT. The CDR3 nucleotides are TGTGCCAGCAGTCCCCGGCCCCTCGAGCAGTACTTC. Encoded protein: CASSPRPLEQYF.

The J gene is TRBJ1-5, the V gene TRBV4-1; D gene ambiguous. Trimming took off 1 base at V and 3 bases at J, with 10 bases between the two ends. Germline loops: CDR1 MGHRA, CDR2 YSYEKL. This CDR3 is built from 15 residues. Here the CDR3 DNA reads TGCGCCAGCAGCCAAGTAGAGAGGATCAATCAGCCCCAGCATTTT. Translation: CASSQVERINQPQHF.

This clonotype was counted ten times or more. This chain links TRBV28 with TRBJ2-5; a possible D gene is TRBD2 (6 bases). The germline gives CDR1 MDHEN, CDR2 SYDVKM. Trimming shortened V by 2 bases and J by 3 bases, and 13 bases separated the two germline ends. CDR3 size: 15 residues. CDR3 DNA: TGTGCCAGCAGTTTAGGAGTCAGGGAGGAAGAGACCCAGTACTTC. This translates into CASSLGVREEETQYF.

The chain couples TRBV20-1 to TRBJ2-7, with D unresolved. The germline V gene has CDR1 DFQATT and CDR2 SNEGSKA (reference sequence). CDR3 length: 14 residues. With 6 bases removed from V and 1 base from J, the gap between germline ends came to 16 bases. Here the CDR3 DNA reads TGCAGTGCCGAGGAGAAACAGAGGTCCTACGAGCAGTACTTC. It encodes CSAEEKQRSYEQYF.

This clonotype was observed many times. CDR3 in amino acids: CASSLEWHTIYF. The CDR3 coding sequence is TGTGCCAGCAGCTTAGAGTGGCACACCATATATTTT. The chain links TRBV7-8 to TRBJ1-3; no firm D call. The CDR3 is made up of 12 amino acids. The V and J ends lost 1 base and 8 bases respectively, with 6 bases between them. The germline CDR1 and CDR2 sequences are SGHVS and FQNEAQ.